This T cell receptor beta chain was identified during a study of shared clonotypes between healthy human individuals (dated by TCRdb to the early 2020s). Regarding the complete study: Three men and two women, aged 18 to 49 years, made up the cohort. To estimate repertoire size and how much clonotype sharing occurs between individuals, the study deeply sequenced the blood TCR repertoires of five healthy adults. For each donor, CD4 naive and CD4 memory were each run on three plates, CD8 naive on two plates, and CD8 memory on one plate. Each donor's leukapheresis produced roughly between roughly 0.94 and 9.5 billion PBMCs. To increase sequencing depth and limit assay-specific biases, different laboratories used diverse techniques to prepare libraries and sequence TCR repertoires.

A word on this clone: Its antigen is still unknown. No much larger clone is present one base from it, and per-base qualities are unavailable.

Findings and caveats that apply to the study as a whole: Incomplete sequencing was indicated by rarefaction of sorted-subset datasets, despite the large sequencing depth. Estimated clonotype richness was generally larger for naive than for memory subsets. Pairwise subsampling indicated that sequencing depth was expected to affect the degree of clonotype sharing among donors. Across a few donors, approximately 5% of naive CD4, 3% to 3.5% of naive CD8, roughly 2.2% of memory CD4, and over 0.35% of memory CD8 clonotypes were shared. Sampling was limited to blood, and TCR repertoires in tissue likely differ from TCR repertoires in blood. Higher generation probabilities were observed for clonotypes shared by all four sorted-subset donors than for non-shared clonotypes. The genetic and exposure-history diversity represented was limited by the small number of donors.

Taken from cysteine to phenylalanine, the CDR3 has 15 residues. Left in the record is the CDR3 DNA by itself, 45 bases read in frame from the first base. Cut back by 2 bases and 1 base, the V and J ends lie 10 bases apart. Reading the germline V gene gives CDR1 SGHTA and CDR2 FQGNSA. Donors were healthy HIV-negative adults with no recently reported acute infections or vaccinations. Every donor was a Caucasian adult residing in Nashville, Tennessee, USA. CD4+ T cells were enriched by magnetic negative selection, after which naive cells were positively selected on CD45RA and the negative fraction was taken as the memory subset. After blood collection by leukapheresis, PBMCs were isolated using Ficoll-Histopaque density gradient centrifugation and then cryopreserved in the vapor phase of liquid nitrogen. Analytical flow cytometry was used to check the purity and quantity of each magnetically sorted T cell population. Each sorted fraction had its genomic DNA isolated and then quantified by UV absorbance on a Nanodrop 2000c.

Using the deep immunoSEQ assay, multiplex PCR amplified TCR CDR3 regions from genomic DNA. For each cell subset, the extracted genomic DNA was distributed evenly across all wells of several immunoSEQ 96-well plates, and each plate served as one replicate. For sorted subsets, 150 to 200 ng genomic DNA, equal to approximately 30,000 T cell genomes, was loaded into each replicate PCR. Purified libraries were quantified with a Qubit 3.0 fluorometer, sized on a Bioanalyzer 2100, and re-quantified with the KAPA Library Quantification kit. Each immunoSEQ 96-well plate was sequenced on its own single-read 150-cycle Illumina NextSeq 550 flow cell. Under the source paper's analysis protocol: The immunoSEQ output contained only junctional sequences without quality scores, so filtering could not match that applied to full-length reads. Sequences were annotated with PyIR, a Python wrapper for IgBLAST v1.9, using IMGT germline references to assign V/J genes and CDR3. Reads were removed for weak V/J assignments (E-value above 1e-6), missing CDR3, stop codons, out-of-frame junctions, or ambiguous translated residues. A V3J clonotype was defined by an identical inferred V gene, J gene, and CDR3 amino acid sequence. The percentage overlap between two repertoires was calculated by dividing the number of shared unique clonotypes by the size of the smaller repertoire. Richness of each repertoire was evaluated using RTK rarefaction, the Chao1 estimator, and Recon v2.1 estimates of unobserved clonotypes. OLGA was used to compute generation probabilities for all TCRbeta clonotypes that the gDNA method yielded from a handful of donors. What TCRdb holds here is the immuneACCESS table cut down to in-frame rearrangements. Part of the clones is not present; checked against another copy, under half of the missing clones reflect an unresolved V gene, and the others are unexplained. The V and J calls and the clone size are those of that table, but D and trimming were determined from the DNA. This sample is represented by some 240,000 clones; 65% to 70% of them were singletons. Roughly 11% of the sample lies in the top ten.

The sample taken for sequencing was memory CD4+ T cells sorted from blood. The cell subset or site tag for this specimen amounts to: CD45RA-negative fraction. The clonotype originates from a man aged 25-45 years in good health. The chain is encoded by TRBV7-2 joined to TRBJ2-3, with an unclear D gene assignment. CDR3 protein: CASSLHFSRTDTQYF. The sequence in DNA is TGTGCCAGCAGCTTACATTTTTCCCGCACAGATACGCAGTATTTT.